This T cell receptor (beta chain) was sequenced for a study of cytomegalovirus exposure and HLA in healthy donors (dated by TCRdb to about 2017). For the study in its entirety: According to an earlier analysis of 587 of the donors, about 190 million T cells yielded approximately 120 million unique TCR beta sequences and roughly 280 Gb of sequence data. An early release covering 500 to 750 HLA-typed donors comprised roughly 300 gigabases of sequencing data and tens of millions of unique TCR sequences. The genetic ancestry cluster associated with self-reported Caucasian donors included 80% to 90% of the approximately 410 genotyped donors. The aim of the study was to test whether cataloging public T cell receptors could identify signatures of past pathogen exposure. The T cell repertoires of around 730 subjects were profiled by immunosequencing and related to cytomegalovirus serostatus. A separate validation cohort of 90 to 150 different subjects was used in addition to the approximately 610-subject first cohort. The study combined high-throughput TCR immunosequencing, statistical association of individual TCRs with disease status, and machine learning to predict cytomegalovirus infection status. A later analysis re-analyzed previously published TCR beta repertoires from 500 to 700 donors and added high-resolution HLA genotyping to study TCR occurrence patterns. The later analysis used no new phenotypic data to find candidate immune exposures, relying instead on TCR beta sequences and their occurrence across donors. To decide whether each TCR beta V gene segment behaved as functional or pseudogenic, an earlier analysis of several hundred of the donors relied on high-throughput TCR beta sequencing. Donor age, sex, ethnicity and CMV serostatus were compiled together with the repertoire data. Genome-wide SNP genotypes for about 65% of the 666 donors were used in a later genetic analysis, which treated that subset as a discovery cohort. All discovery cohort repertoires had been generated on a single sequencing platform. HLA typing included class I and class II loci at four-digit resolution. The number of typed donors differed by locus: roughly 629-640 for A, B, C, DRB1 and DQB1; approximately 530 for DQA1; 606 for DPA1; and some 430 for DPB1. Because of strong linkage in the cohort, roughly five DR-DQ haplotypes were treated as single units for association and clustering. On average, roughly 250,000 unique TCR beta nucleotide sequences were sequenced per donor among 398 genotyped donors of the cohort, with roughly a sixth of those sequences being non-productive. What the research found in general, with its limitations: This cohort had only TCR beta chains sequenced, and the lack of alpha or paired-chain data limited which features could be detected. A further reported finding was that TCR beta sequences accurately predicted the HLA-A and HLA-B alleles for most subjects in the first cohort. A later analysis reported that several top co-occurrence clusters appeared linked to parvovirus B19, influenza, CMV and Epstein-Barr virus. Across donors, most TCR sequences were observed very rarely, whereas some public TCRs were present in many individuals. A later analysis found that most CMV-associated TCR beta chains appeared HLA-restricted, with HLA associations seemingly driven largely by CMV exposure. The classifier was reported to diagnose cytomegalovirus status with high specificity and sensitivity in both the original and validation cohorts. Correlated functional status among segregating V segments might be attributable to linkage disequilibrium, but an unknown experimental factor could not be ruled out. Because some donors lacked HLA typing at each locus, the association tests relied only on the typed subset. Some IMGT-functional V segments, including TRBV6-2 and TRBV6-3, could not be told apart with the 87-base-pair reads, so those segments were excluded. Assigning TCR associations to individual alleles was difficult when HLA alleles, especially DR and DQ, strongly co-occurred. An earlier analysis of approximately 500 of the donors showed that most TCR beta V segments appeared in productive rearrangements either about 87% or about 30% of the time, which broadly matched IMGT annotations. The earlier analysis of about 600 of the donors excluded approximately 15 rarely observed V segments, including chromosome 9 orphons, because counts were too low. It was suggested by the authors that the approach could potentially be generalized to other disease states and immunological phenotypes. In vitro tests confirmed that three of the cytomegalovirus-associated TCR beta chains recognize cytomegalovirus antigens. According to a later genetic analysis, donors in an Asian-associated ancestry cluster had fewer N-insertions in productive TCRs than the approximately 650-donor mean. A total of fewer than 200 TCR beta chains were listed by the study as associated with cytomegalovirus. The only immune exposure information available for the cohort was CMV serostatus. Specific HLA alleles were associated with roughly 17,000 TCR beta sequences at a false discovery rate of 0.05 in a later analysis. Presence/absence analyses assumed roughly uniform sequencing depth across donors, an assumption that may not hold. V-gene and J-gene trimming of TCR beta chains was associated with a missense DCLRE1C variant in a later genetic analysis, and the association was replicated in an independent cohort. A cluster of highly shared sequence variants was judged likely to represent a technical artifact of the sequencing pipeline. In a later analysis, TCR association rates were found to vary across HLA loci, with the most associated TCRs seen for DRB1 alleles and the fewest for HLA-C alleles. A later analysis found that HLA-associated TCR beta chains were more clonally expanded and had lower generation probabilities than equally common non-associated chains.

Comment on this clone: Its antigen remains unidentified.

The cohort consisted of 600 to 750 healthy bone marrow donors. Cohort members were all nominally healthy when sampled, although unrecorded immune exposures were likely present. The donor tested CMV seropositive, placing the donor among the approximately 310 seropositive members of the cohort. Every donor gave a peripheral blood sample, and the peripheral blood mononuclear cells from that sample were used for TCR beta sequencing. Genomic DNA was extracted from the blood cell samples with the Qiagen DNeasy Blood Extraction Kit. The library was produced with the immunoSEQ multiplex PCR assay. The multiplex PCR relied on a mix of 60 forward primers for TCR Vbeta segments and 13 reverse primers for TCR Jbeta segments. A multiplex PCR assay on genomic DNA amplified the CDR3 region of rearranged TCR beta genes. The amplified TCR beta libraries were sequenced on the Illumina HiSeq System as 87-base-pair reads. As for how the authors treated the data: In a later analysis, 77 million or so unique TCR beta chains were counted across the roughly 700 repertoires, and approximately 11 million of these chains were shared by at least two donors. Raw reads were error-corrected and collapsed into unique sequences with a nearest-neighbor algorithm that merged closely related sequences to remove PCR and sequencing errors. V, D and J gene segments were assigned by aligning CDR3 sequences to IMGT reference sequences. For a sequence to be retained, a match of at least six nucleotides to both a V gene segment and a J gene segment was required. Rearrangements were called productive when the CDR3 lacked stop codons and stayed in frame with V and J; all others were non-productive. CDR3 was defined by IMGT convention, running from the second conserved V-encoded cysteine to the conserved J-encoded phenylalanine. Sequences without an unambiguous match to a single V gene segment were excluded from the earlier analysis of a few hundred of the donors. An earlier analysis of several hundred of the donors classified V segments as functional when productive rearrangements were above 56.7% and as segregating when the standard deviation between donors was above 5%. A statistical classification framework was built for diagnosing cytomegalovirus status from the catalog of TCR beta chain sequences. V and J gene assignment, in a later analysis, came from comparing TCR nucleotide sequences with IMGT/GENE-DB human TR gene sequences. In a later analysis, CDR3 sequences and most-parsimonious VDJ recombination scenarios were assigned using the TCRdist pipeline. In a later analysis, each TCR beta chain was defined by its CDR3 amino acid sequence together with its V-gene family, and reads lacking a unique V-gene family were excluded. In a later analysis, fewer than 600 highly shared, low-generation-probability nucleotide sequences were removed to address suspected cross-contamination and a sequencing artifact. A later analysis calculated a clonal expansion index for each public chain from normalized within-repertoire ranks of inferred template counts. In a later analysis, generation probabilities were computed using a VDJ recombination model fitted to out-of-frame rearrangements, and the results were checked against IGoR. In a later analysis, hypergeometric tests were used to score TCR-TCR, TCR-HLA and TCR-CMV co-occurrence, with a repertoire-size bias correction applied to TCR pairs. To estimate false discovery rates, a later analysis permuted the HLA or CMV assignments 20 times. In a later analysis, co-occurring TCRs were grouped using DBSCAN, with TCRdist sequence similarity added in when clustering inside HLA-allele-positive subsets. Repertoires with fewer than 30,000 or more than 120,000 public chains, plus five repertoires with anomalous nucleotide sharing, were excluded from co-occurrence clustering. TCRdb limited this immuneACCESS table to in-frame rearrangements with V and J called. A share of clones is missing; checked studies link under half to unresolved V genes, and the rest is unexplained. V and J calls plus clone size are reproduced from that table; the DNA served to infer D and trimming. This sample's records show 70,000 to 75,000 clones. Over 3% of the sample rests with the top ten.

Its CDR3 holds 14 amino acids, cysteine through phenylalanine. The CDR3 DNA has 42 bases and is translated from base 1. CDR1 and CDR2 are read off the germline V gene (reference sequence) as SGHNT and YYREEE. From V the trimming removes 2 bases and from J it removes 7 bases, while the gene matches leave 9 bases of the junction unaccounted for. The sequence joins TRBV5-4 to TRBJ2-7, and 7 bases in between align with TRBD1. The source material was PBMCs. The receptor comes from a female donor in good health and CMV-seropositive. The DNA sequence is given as TGTGCCAGCAGCTTACCGTCAGGGGGTAAAGAGCAGTACTTC. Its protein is CASSLPSGGKEQYF.